One and the same sample provided the 21 T cell receptor beta chains below, sequenced in a study of cytomegalovirus exposure and HLA in healthy donors. PCR used 60 Vbeta primers and 13 Jbeta primers. Profiled with immunoSEQ multiplex PCR; TCRdb holds only in-frame clones, not every one. The sample yields about 120,000 clones, around three quarters seen once. Material for sequencing was PBMCs. Receptors were obtained from a man aged 40-55 years in good health and CMV-seropositive.

The chain couples TRBV27 to TRBJ2-2; a possible D gene is TRBD2 (5 bases). This CDR3 has 14 amino acids. Trimming left V 4 bases short and J 4 bases short, with 10 bases between. Germline CDR1 reads MNHEY; CDR2 reads SMNVEV (reference sequence). This CDR3 reads CASSSSRGTGELFF. The DNA of the CDR3 is TGTGCCAGCAGTTCGAGCCGGGGCACCGGGGAGCTGTTTTTT.

The J gene is TRBJ1-5, the V gene TRBV28; TRBD1 matches at 9 bases. V was clipped by 10 bases and J by 0 bases; unmatched bases: 7. Germline V CDR1 and CDR2: MDHEN, SYDVKM. The CDR3 runs 15 residues. For the CDR3, the DNA is TGTGCCACCACAGGGGGCGAATATAGCAATCAGCCCCAGCATTTT. Its translation is CATTGGEYSNQPQHF.

This chain connects TRBV6-1 to TRBJ2-7; D perhaps matches TRBD1 (6 bases). Trimming removed 2 bases from V and 1 base from J, with 27 bases in between. This CDR3 contains 20 residues. The germline CDR1 and CDR2 sequences are MNHNS and SASEGT. In DNA form, the CDR3 reads TGTGCCAGCAGTGAAACGCAGGATTTGTGGGACCTGAGGGGGTCCTACGAGCAGTACTTC. Translation gives CASSETQDLWDLRGSYEQYF.

V gene TRBV28 combines with J gene TRBJ2-5; possibly TRBD1 for D (6 bases). The V end lost 3 bases, the J end lost 7 bases, and 15 bases lay between the germline ends. The CDR3 is 14 amino acids. Looked up from germline, CDR1 is MDHEN and CDR2 is SYDVKM. DNA for the CDR3: TGTGCCAGCAGTTTGATCGGTGGACAGAGGACCCAGTACTTC. Its protein is CASSLIGGQRTQYF.

J is TRBJ2-1 and V is TRBV5-8, with 8 bases aligning to TRBD2. V lost 2 bases to trimming and J lost 8 bases; unmatched junction nucleotides: 9. This CDR3 is built from 15 residues. Per germline, CDR1 SGHTS and CDR2 YDEGEE. Written as DNA, the CDR3 is TGTGCCAGCAGCTTACCGGGGGGGAAAGGATATGAGCAGTTCTTC. It encodes CASSLPGGKGYEQFF. The complete variable domain, with remaining parts taken from reference TRBV5-8 and TRBJ2-1, reads EAGVTQSPTHLIKTRGQQATLRCSPISGHTSVYWYQQALGLGLQFLLWYDEGEERNRGNFPPRFSGRQFPNYSSELNVNALELEDSALYLCASSLPGGKGYEQFFGPGTRLTVL.

The chain carries TRBV9 and TRBJ2-3; D remains unclear. The CDR3 is made up of 13 amino acids. Germline CDR1 reads SGDLS; CDR2 reads YYNGEE. The V gene lost 3 bases and the J gene lost 2 bases, with 7 bases spanning the gap. The CDR3 loop reads CASSGNYTDTQYF. Written as DNA, the CDR3 is TGTGCCAGCAGCGGAAACTACACAGATACGCAGTATTTT.

This clone was recorded a few times. V usage is TRBV5-8 and J usage is TRBJ2-3; D perhaps matches TRBD1 (7 bases). Germline CDR1 and CDR2: SGHTS and YDEGEE. The CDR3 consists of 15 residues. The V end was cut by 0 bases, the J end by 4 bases, with 12 bases between. Written as DNA, the CDR3 is TGTGCCAGCAGCTTGGGTCAGGGGGACTCAGATACGCAGTATTTT. This sequence encodes CASSLGQGDSDTQYF.

The chain has TRBV5-6 and TRBJ2-7; a weak D match, TRBD1 (6 bases). V lost 1 base, J lost 3 bases, and 14 bases lay in between. Per the germline V gene, CDR1 is SGHDT and CDR2 is YYEEEE. The CDR3 is made up of 15 amino acids. The CDR3 coding sequence is TGTGCCAGCAGCTTGACCGGGACATCGTACTACGAGCAGTACTTC. Its protein is CASSLTGTSYYEQYF. The full variable domain, in which reference TRBV5-6 and TRBJ2-7 provide the parts outside the CDR3, is DAGVTQSPTHLIKTRGQQVTLRCSPKSGHDTVSWYQQALGQGPQFIFQYYEEEERQRGNFPDRFSGHQFPNYSSELNVNALLLGDSALYLCASSLTGTSYYEQYFGPGTRLTVT.

This clone was counted between two and nine times. The chain carries TRBV28 and TRBJ2-1; D perhaps matches TRBD2 (5 bases). V was pared by 9 bases and J by 1 base, with 16 bases between. The germline V gene has CDR1 MDHEN and CDR2 SYDVKM. CDR3 length: 15 residues. CDR3 bases: TGTGCCAGTGAGCGGCCCCCAAAGTCCTACAATGAGCAGTTCTTC. Its protein is CASERPPKSYNEQFF.

The chain combines TRBV7-9 with TRBJ1-4, with D unresolved. Germline CDR1 is SEHNR and CDR2 is FQNEAQ (reference sequence). There are 14 residues in the CDR3. Trimming took 5 bases from V and 8 from J, leaving 15 bases between them. The CDR3 reads CASSRRPQGEKLFF. The CDR3 DNA is TGTGCCAGCAGCCGGCGGCCCCAAGGAGAAAAACTGTTTTTT.

This chain joins TRBV6-4 and TRBJ1-4; D is possibly TRBD1 (5 bases). The CDR3 is made up of 14 amino acids. Trimming removed 6 bases at V and 7 bases at J, with 15 bases between. Germline CDR1 reads MRHNA; CDR2 reads SNTAGT. As DNA, the CDR3 is TGTGCCAGCAGGTCAAACGGGACTTTTGAAAAACTGTTTTTT. Its translation: CASRSNGTFEKLFF.

In this sample, this clone turned up a few times. V usage is TRBV2 and J usage is TRBJ2-5, with 7 bases matching TRBD1. This CDR3 spans 15 amino acids. V lost 6 bases, J lost 6 bases, and 13 bases stayed unmatched. Germline V gene data show CDR1 as SNHLY and CDR2 as FYNNEI. CDR3 residues: CASSLSTGVAQTQYF. In DNA form, the CDR3 reads TGTGCCAGCAGCCTTTCCACAGGGGTAGCACAGACCCAGTACTTC.

This clone is a singleton in its sample. The V call is TRBV6-6, the J call TRBJ2-1, with D uncertain. V lost 6 bases, J lost 9 bases, and 15 bases lay in between. The CDR3 is made up of 13 amino acids. Germline CDR1 and CDR2: MNHNY and SVGAGI (reference sequence). This chain's CDR3 is CASSLGIHSEQFF. DNA for the CDR3: TGTGCCAGCAGCTTGGGCATCCACAGTGAGCAGTTCTTC.

The rearrangement links TRBV5-1 to TRBJ2-2, with D possibly TRBD2 on 5 matching bases. CDR1 and CDR2 from the germline V gene are SGHRS and YFSETQ. CDR3 length: 15 amino acids. V was trimmed by 5 bases and J by 6 bases, leaving 17 bases between them. The CDR3 sequence: CASRSGGVGAGELFF. The CDR3 coding sequence is TGCGCCAGCAGATCTGGAGGCGTTGGGGCCGGGGAGCTGTTTTTT.

In regard to this clone: An end of the junction differs from the germline gene, which may be a read error. The V call is TRBV12-5, the J call TRBJ2-4, with a possible D match to TRBD2 (5 bases). The CDR3 has 16 residues. Germline V lookup: CDR1 LGHNT, CDR2 FRNRAP. CDR3 protein: CASGFLRTVAKNSQYF. The CDR3 DNA reads TGTGCTAGTGGTTTCCTTCGGACTGTAGCCAAAAACAGTCAGTACTTC.

This chain links TRBV25-1 with TRBJ2-5; possibly TRBD1 for D (7 bases). Trimming stripped 3 bases from V and 5 bases from J, with 10 bases between. The germline V gene encodes CDR1 MGHDK and CDR2 SYGVNS. This CDR3 is built from 13 residues. CDR3 coding DNA: TGTGCCAGCAGTGACAGGGGGAGGGAGACCCAGTACTTC. Its translation: CASSDRGRETQYF.

The V and J genes are TRBV4-1 and TRBJ2-5; 11 nucleotides line up with TRBD2. The J call may be in error: the DNA end matches TRBJ2-7 better. The germline V gene has CDR1 MGHRA and CDR2 YSYEKL. The CDR3 is 16 amino acids. The CDR3 nucleotides read TGCGCCAGCAGCCAGAACTCGGGACTAGCGGTTAACGAGCAGTACTTC. As protein: CASSQNSGLAVNEQYF.

The V gene is TRBV28, the J gene TRBJ1-1; 7 bases match TRBD1. CDR1 and CDR2 from the germline V gene are MDHEN and SYDVKM. The length of the CDR3 is 11 residues. V dropped 7 bases and J dropped 10; count of bases not matched to a gene: 6. The CDR3 spells CASITTGVAFF. CDR3 DNA: TGTGCCAGCATTACTACAGGGGTAGCTTTCTTT.

The table lists this clone with a count of one. Germline and junction disagree at one end, which may indicate a read error. This rearrangement joins TRBV7-7 to TRBJ1-3; 9 bases fit TRBD1. CDR3 size: 16 residues. CDR1 is SSHAT, CDR2 FNYEAQ, per germline (reference sequence). The CDR3 region has the DNA TGTGCTAGCAGCTTAGCCACGGGACAGGGTGGAAACACCATATATTTT. The encoded protein is CASSLATGQGGNTIYF.

A note on this clone: One junction end does not reproduce the germline sequence, and a read error may be involved. The rearrangement links TRBV5-1 to TRBJ2-1; 7 positions agree with TRBD1. Germline lookup yields CDR1 SGHRS and CDR2 YFSETQ. The CDR3 runs 14 residues. The DNA for the CDR3 is TGCGCCAGCAGCACAGGGGCCTCCCACAATGAGCAGTTCTTC. Translating it yields CASSTGASHNEQFF.

The rearrangement joins TRBV27 to TRBJ1-3; 10 bases align to TRBD1. V trimming: 5 bases; J trimming: 4 bases; junction bases outside the gene matches: 11. This CDR3 is built from 17 residues. Looked up from germline, CDR1 is MNHEY and CDR2 is SMNVEV (reference sequence). The chain's CDR3 is CASSPYRVTGGGNTIYF. The CDR3 bases are TGTGCCAGCAGTCCCTATCGGGTGACAGGGGGCGGAAACACCATATATTTT.